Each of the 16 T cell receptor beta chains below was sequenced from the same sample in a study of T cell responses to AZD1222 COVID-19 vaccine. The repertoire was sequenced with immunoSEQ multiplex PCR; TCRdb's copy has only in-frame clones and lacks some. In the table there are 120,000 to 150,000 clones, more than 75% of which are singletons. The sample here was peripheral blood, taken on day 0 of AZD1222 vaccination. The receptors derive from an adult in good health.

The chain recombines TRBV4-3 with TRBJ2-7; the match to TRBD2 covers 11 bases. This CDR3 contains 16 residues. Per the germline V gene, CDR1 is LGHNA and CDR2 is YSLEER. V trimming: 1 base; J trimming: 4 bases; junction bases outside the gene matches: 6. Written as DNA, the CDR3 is TGCGCCAGCAGCCAAGCACCCGGGACTAGCGGATACGAGCAGTACTTC. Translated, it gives CASSQAPGTSGYEQYF.

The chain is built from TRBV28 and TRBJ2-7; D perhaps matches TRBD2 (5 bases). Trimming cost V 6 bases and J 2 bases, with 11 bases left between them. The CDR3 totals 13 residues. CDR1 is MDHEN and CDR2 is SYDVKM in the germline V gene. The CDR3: CASSREVPYEQYF. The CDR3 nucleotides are TGTGCCAGCAGCCGGGAAGTTCCCTACGAGCAGTACTTC.

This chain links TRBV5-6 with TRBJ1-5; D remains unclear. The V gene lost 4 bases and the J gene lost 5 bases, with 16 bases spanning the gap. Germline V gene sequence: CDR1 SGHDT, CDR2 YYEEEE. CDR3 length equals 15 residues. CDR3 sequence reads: CASSPRATGDQPQHF. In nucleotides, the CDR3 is TGTGCCAGCAGCCCGCGGGCGACGGGTGATCAGCCCCAGCATTTT.

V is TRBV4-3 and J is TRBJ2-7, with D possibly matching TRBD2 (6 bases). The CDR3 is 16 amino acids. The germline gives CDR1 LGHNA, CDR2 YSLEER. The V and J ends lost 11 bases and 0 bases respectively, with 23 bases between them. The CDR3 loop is CARCKGRDWDSYEQYF. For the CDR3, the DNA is TGCGCCCGCTGTAAGGGGCGGGACTGGGACTCCTACGAGCAGTACTTC.

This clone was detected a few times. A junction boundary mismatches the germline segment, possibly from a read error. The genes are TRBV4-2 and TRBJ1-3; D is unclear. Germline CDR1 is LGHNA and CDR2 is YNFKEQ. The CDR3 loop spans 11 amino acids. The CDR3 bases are TGCGCCAGCACCGGGGGAAACACCATATATTTT. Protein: CASTGGNTIYF.

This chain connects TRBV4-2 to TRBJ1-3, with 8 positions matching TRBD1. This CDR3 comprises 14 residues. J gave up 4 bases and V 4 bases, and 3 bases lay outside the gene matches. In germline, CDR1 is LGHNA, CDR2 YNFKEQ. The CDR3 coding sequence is TGTGCCAGCAGCCCCCGGACAGGGGGAAACACCATATATTTT. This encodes CASSPRTGGNTIYF.

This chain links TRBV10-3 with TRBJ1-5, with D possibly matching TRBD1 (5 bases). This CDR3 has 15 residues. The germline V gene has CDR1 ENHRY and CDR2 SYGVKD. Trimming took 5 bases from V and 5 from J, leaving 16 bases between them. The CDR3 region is CAISRQKNFDQPQHF. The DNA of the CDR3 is TGTGCCATCAGTAGACAGAAAAATTTCGATCAGCCCCAGCATTTT.

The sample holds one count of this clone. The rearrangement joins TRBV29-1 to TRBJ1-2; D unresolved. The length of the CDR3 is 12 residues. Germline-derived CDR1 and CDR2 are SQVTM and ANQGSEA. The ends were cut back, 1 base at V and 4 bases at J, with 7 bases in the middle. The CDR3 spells CSVEVTSYGYTF. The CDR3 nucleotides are TGCAGCGTTGAAGTGACAAGCTATGGCTACACCTTC. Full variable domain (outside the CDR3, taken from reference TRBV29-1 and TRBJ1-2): SAVISQKPSRDICQRGTSLTIQCQVDSQVTMMFWYRQQPGQSLTLIATANQGSEATYESGFVIDKFPISRPNLTFSTLTVSNMSPEDSSIYLCSVEVTSYGYTFGSGTRLTVV.

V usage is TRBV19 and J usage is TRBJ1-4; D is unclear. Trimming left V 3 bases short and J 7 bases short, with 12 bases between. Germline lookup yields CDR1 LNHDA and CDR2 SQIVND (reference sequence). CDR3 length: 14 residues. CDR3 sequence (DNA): TGTGCCAGTAGTATTCCCGGGGATGGTGAAAAACTGTTTTTT. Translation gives CASSIPGDGEKLFF.

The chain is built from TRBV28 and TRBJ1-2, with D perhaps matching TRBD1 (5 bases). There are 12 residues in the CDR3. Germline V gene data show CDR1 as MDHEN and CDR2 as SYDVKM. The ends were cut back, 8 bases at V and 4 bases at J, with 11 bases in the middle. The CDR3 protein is CASEGEIYGYTF. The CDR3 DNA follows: TGTGCCAGCGAAGGGGAGATCTATGGCTACACCTTC.

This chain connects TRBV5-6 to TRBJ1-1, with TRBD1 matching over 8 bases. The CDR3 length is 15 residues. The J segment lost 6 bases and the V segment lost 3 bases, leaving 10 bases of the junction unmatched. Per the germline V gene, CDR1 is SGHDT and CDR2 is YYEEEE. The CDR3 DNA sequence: TGTGCCAGCAGCTGGTTCGCCAGGGGGCGGCCTGAAGCTTTCTTT. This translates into CASSWFARGRPEAFF.

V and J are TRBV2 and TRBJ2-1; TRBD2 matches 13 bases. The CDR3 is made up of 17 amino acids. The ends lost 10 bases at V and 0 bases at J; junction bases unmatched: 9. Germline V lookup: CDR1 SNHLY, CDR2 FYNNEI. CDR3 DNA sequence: TGTGCCACTAGACTAGCGGGGGGACTCAGCTCCTACAATGAGCAGTTCTTC. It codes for CATRLAGGLSSYNEQFF.

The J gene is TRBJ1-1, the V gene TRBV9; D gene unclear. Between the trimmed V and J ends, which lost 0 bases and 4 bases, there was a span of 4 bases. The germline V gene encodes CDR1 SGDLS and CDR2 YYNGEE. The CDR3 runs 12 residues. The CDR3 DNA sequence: TGTGCCAGCAGCGTAGGGGGCACTGAAGCTTTCTTT. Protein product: CASSVGGTEAFF.

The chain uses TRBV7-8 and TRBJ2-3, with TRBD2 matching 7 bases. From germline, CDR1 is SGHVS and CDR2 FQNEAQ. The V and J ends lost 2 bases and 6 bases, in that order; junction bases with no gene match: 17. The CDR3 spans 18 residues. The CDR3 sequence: CASSLRAGPAKGGDTQYF. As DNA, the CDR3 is TGTGCCAGCAGCTTAAGGGCTGGGCCCGCGAAGGGAGGGGATACGCAGTATTTT.

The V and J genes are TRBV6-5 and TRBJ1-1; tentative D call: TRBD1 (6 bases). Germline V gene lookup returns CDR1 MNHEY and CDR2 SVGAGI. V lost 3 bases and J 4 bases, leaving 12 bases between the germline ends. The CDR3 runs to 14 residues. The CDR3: CASSYSGTPTEAFF. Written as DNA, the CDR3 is TGTGCCAGCAGTTATTCCGGGACACCCACTGAAGCTTTCTTT.

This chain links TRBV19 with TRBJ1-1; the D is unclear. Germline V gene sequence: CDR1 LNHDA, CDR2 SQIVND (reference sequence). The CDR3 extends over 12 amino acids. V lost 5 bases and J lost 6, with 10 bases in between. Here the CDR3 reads CASSGGVAEAFF. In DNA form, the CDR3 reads TGTGCCAGTAGTGGCGGGGTCGCTGAAGCTTTCTTT.